This T cell receptor (beta chain) was sequenced in a study of blood T cell repertoires in COVID-19. The study recruited people aged roughly 18 to 100 years across 20 to 30 US areas. Membership in each cohort depended on participant-reported clinical history. The CDR3 extends over 13 amino acids. The germline gives CDR1 LNHDA, CDR2 SQIVND (reference sequence). Trimming left V 3 bases short and J 6 bases short, with 8 bases between. Some clones are missing from TCRdb's copy, which holds only in-frame ones; the method was immunoSEQ multiplex PCR. The sample carries about 210,000 clones, 84% recorded once.

The V and J genes are TRBV19 and TRBJ2-2; weak D call: TRBD1 (6 bases). This clonotype was sampled from a woman between 25 and 40 years old who had been exposed to COVID-19. Sequenced material: PBMCs or T cells enriched from blood (not recorded which). CDR3 residues: CASSIWGPGELFF. CDR3 DNA: TGTGCCAGTAGTATTTGGGGGCCCGGGGAGCTGTTTTTT.